These T cell receptor beta chains were read from a single sample in a study of OX40 agonist ivuxolimab in advanced cancers. Only in-frame clones appear in the TCRdb table, and some are missing; sequencing was by immunoSEQ multiplex PCR. Among some 30,000 clones listed, 74% were seen once. Sequenced here: CD4+ or CD8+ T cells sorted from blood, sampled in a trial of the OX40 agonist ivuxolimab. Receptors originate from an adult with an advanced solid tumor such as melanoma, head and neck, liver or kidney cancer. Each CDR3 is given with its conserved first and last residue. D genes are given only for firm matches. A clone size is listed for some rows: how often the clone was seen (once, few, many), or a class if it is expanded.

-	TRBV11-2	TRBJ2-3	-	CASSLEVADTQYF	TGTGCCAGCAGCTTAGAAGTTGCAGATACGCAGTATTTT
-	TRBV7-9	TRBJ1-2	-	CASSPGHSTNYGYTF	TGTGCCAGCAGCCCAGGACACTCAACTAACTATGGCTACACCTTC
-	TRBV25-1	TRBJ1-1	-	CASSDTPGDTEAFF	TGTGCCAGCAGTGACACCCCCGGGGACACTGAAGCTTTCTTT
-	TRBV11-2	TRBJ2-7	TRBD1	CASSWISGTASSILDF	TGTGCCAGCAGCTGGATTTCCGGGACAGCCTCATCAATTCTCGACTTC
-	TRBV30	TRBJ2-2	-	CAWSVLDSRAGELFF	TGTGCCTGGAGTGTACTGGACAGTCGAGCCGGGGAGCTGTTTTTT
-	TRBV5-1	TRBJ2-2	TRBD1	CASSTEQGVFTGELFF	TGCGCCAGCAGCACTGAACAGGGGGTCTTCACCGGGGAGCTGTTTTTT
-	TRBV6-1	TRBJ2-7	-	CASSEMPQMYEQYF	TGTGCCAGCAGTGAGATGCCTCAGATGTACGAGCAGTACTTC
-	TRBV7-2	TRBJ1-6	-	CASSLANTLRSSPLHF	TGTGCCAGCAGCTTAGCGAATACTTTAAGAAGTTCACCCCTCCACTTT
-	TRBV18	TRBJ1-6	-	CASSPLGWPDSPLHF	TGTGCCAGCTCACCGTTAGGCTGGCCGGATTCACCCCTCCACTTT
-	TRBV6-5	TRBJ1-6	-	CASSYSNQNNSPLHF	TGTGCCAGCAGTTACTCGAACCAGAATAATTCACCCCTCCACTTT
few	TRBV6-5	TRBJ1-6	TRBD1	CASTRRQGNSPLHF	TGTGCCAGCACCCGACGACAGGGGAATTCACCCCTCCACTTT
-	TRBV5-1	TRBJ1-2	-	CASSLYQGPGYGYTF	TGCGCCAGCAGCTTGTACCAGGGGCCAGGCTATGGCTACACCTTC
-	TRBV10-3	TRBJ2-1	-	CAISAPSSSYNEQFF	TGTGCCATCAGTGCACCGTCGTCCTCCTACAATGAGCAGTTCTTC
-	TRBV6-1	TRBJ1-2	-	CASSEGGYGYTF	TGTGCCAGCAGTGAGGGCGGCTATGGCTACACCTTC
-	TRBV5-1	TRBJ1-2	TRBD1	CASSSGQGGYGYTF	TGCGCCAGCAGCTCGGGACAGGGTGGCTATGGCTACACCTTC
-	TRBV2	TRBJ1-4	-	CASSEGGHRTEKLFF	TGTGCCAGCAGTGAAGGGGGGCACCGGACGGAAAAACTGTTTTTT
-	TRBV14	TRBJ2-2	TRBD1	CASTPGTGGRVGELFF	TGTGCCAGCACCCCAGGGACAGGGGGCAGGGTCGGGGAGCTGTTTTTT
-	TRBV11-2	TRBJ1-1	-	CASSFHEKSEAFF	TGTGCCAGCAGCTTCCATGAGAAGTCAGAAGCTTTCTTT
once	TRBV9	TRBJ2-1	-	CASSGSVTGNNEQFF	TGTGCCAGCAGCGGATCGGTTACAGGGAATAATGAGCAGTTCTTC
-	TRBV5-4	TRBJ1-2	TRBD1	CASSWPTGGDYGYTF	TGTGCCAGCAGCTGGCCCACAGGGGGGGACTATGGCTACACCTTC
-	TRBV5-5	TRBJ1-1	-	CASSEHWTNTEAFF	TGTGCCAGCTCAGAACACTGGACGAACACTGAAGCTTTCTTT
-	TRBV6-1	TRBJ1-5	TRBD1	CASTDRDHPQHF	TGTGCCAGCACCGACAGGGATCACCCCCAGCATTTT
-	TRBV5-1	TRBJ2-3	TRBD1	CASSLGRDRSTDTQYF	TGCGCCAGCAGCTTGGGGCGGGACAGGTCCACAGATACGCAGTATTTT
-	TRBV2	TRBJ2-2	TRBD1	CASSFGQGGTGELFF	TGTGCCAGCAGCTTTGGACAGGGGGGCACCGGGGAGCTGTTTTTT
-	TRBV5-1	TRBJ1-2	-	CASSLGGFNTF	TGCGCCAGCAGCTTGGGGGGTTTCAACACCTTC
few	TRBV6-6	TRBJ1-2	-	CASSSRGEGYTF	TGTGCCAGCAGTTCAAGGGGGGAGGGCTACACCTTC
-	TRBV2	TRBJ2-5	TRBD1	CASVGTGVLETQYF	TGTGCCAGCGTTGGGACAGGGGTATTAGAGACCCAGTACTTC
-	TRBV9	TRBJ2-1	TRBD1	CASSTLTGSRHNEQFF	TGTGCCAGCAGCACCCTGACAGGGAGTCGGCACAATGAGCAGTTCTTC
-	TRBV13	TRBJ2-3	TRBD2	CASSPTSGGRDTQYF	TGTGCCAGCAGCCCGACTAGCGGGGGAAGGGATACGCAGTATTTT
-	TRBV7-9	TRBJ2-4	TRBD2	CASSLTSGGRGNIQYF	TGTGCCAGCAGCTTGACTAGCGGGGGACGGGGAAACATTCAGTACTTC
-	TRBV5-1	TRBJ1-2	-	CASSLDGNYGYTF	TGCGCCAGCAGCTTGGACGGGAACTATGGCTACACCTTC
-	TRBV5-1	TRBJ2-7	-	CASSPVGGYEQYF	TGCGCCAGCAGCCCGGTGGGTGGCTACGAGCAGTACTTC
-	TRBV27	TRBJ1-5	TRBD1	CASSGGTGTANQPQHF	TGTGCCAGCAGTGGGGGTACCGGGACAGCTAATCAGCCCCAGCATTTT
once	TRBV7-2	TRBJ2-2	TRBD1	CASRPGQGSTGELFF	TGTGCCAGCAGACCGGGACAGGGATCCACCGGGGAGCTGTTTTTT